The source of this T cell receptor (beta chain) is a study of cytomegalovirus exposure and HLA in healthy donors (dated 2017 in TCRdb). Looking at the study overall: In an earlier analysis of several hundred of the donors, around 300 Gb of sequence data and some 100 million unique TCR beta sequences from about 190 million T cells were reported. Among the roughly 430 genotyped donors, around 79% belonged to the genetic ancestry cluster associated with self-reported Caucasian donors. The study was designed to test whether signatures of past pathogen exposure could be identified by cataloging public T cell receptors. HLA typing included class I and class II loci at four-digit resolution. A later analysis re-examined previously published TCR beta repertoires from more than 550 donors and added high-resolution HLA genotyping to investigate patterns of TCR occurrence. An early release that covered roughly 600 HLA-typed donors contained 250 to 350 gigabases of sequencing data and around 85 million unique TCR sequences. The number of typed donors differed by locus: 629-630 for A, B, C, DRB1 and DQB1; 522 for DQA1; about 600 for DPA1; and some 470 for DPB1. The study used immunosequencing to profile the T cell repertoires of 666 subjects and linked those repertoires to cytomegalovirus serostatus. An earlier analysis of 500 to 650 of the donors applied high-throughput TCR beta sequencing to assess whether each TCR beta V gene segment acted as functional or pseudogenic. Among almost 400 genotyped donors of the cohort, an average of about 240,000 unique TCR beta nucleotide sequences were sequenced per donor, about a sixth of them non-productive. To predict cytomegalovirus infection status, the study brought together high-throughput TCR immunosequencing, statistical association of individual TCRs with disease status, and machine learning. Alongside the repertoire data, information on donor age, sex, ethnicity and CMV serostatus was compiled. Five DR-DQ haplotypes were handled as single units for association and clustering because linkage in the cohort was strong. All discovery cohort repertoires had been generated using a single sequencing platform. Genome-wide SNP genotypes for about three fifths of the roughly 700 donors were used in a later genetic analysis, which treated that subset as a discovery cohort. Along with the approximately 700-subject first cohort, a separate validation cohort of approximately 110 different subjects was used. Rather than drawing on any new phenotypic data, the later analysis identified candidate immune exposures from TCR beta sequences and the way those sequences occurred across donors. Beyond this particular receptor, the publication reports: Most TCR sequences were observed very rarely across donors, whereas some public TCRs were present in many individuals. The earlier analysis of almost 600 of the donors excluded seventeen rarely observed V segments, including chromosome 9 orphons, because counts were too low. According to a later analysis, TCR association rates differed among HLA loci, with DRB1 alleles showing the most associated TCRs and HLA-C alleles showing the fewest. In a later analysis, most CMV-associated TCR beta chains were found to appear HLA-restricted, with HLA associations seemingly driven largely by CMV exposure. In a later genetic analysis, a missense DCLRE1C variant was associated with V-gene and J-gene trimming of TCR beta chains, and the association was replicated in an independent cohort. Because the 87-base-pair reads could not distinguish some IMGT-functional V segments, including TRBV6-2 and TRBV6-3, those segments were excluded. HLA typing was unavailable for some donors at each locus, so association tests used only the typed subset. The cohort was sequenced for TCR beta chains only, and without alpha or paired-chain data the features that could be detected were limited. Linkage disequilibrium might explain the correlated functional status among segregating V segments, but an unknown experimental factor could not be ruled out. The classifier was reported to diagnose cytomegalovirus status with high specificity and sensitivity in both the original cohort and the validation cohort. The only immune exposure information available for the cohort was CMV serostatus. It was suggested by the authors that the approach could potentially be generalized to other disease states and immunological phenotypes. In a later analysis, several top co-occurrence clusters were reported to appear linked to parvovirus B19, influenza, CMV and Epstein-Barr virus. Compared with equally common non-associated chains, HLA-associated TCR beta chains in a later analysis were more clonally expanded and had lower generation probabilities. A total of around 150 TCR beta chains were listed by the study as associated with cytomegalovirus. When HLA alleles, especially DR and DQ, strongly co-occurred, attributing TCR associations to individual alleles was difficult. A cluster of highly shared sequence variants was judged likely to be a technical artifact of the sequencing pipeline. Sequencing depth was assumed to be roughly uniform across donors in the presence/absence analyses, though that assumption may not hold. A further reported finding was that TCR beta sequences accurately predicted the HLA-A and HLA-B alleles for most subjects in the first cohort. In a later analysis, 15,000 to 20,000 TCR beta sequences were associated with specific HLA alleles at a false discovery rate of 0.05. A few of the identified cytomegalovirus-associated TCR beta chains were confirmed in vitro to be specific for cytomegalovirus antigens. Broadly in line with IMGT annotations, most TCR beta V segments showed up in productive rearrangements about 87% or about 30% of the time in an earlier analysis of 587 of the donors. A later genetic analysis reported fewer N-insertions in productive TCRs among donors in an Asian-associated ancestry cluster than the approximately 700-donor mean.

This clone has a handful of counts. Its binding antigen is unknown. Base qualities are not recorded, but no much larger clone differs from it by a single base. V and J lose 0 bases and 12 bases, and a span of 13 bases separates them. In the germline V gene (reference sequence), CDR1 corresponds to SGHKS and CDR2 to YYEKEE. Taken from cysteine to phenylalanine, the CDR3 has 13 residues. Here the CDR3 DNA is all that survives: 39 bases in frame from base 1. The cohort comprised more than 550 healthy bone marrow donors. All cohort members were sampled while nominally healthy, although unrecorded immune exposures were likely present. The donor was CMV seropositive and was included in the group of approximately 310 seropositive cohort members. Every donor gave a peripheral blood sample, and the peripheral blood mononuclear cells from that sample were used for TCR beta sequencing. The Qiagen DNeasy Blood Extraction Kit was used to extract genomic DNA from the blood cell samples.

The method behind the library was the immunoSEQ multiplex PCR assay. The multiplex PCR relied on a mix of 60 forward primers for TCR Vbeta segments and 13 reverse primers for TCR Jbeta segments. The CDR3 region of rearranged TCR beta genes was amplified from genomic DNA by a multiplex PCR assay. The amplified TCR beta libraries were sequenced on the Illumina HiSeq System as 87-base-pair reads. In the source study's methods: In a later analysis, 80 million or so unique TCR beta chains were counted across the approximately 640 repertoires, and around 10 million of these chains were shared by at least two donors. Raw reads were error-corrected and collapsed into unique sequences with a nearest-neighbor algorithm that merged closely related sequences to remove PCR and sequencing errors. Alignment of CDR3 sequences to IMGT reference sequences was used to assign V, D and J gene segments. For a sequence to be retained, at least a six-nucleotide match to both a V gene segment and a J gene segment was required. Rearrangements were called productive when the CDR3 lacked stop codons and stayed in frame with V and J; all others were non-productive. CDR3 was defined according to IMGT convention as the region running from the second conserved V-encoded cysteine to the conserved J-encoded phenylalanine. The earlier analysis of some 600 of the donors excluded sequences that lacked an unambiguous match to a single V gene segment. In an earlier analysis of a few hundred of the donors, a V segment was called functional when productive rearrangements were above 56.7%, and segregating when the standard deviation between donors exceeded 5%. To diagnose cytomegalovirus status from the catalog of TCR beta chain sequences, a statistical classification framework was built. In a later analysis, TCR nucleotide sequences were compared against IMGT/GENE-DB human TR gene sequences so that V and J genes could be assigned. The TCRdist pipeline was used in a later analysis to assign CDR3 sequences and most-parsimonious VDJ recombination scenarios. In a later analysis, each TCR beta chain was defined by its CDR3 amino acid sequence together with its V-gene family, and reads lacking a unique V-gene family were excluded. As a way to deal with suspected cross-contamination and a sequencing artifact, a later analysis dropped 450 to 700 nucleotide sequences that were highly shared and had low generation probability. In a later analysis, a clonal expansion index for each public chain was calculated from normalized within-repertoire ranks of inferred template counts. Generation probabilities in a later analysis came from a VDJ recombination model fitted to out-of-frame rearrangements, and those results were checked against IGoR. In a later analysis, hypergeometric tests were used to score TCR-TCR, TCR-HLA and TCR-CMV co-occurrence, with a repertoire-size bias correction applied to TCR pairs. To estimate false discovery rates, a later analysis permuted the HLA or CMV assignments 20 times. In a later analysis, co-occurring TCRs were grouped with DBSCAN, and TCRdist sequence similarity was added when clustering was performed within HLA-allele-positive subsets. Co-occurrence clustering excluded repertoires with fewer than 30,000 or more than 120,000 public chains, plus five with anomalous nucleotide sharing. In TCRdb, the immuneACCESS table is reduced to in-frame sequences with V and J assigned. These tables do not hold every clone; where another copy was compared, an unresolved V gene accounts for under half, and the others remain unexplained. V and J calls and clone size are copied from that table; D and trimming were computed from the DNA. Across this sample there are under 150,000 clones, with 55% to 75% seen only once. The ten most abundant clones make up approximately 1.5% of the sample.

The TCR originated in a man aged 25-40 years in good health and CMV-seropositive. The sample was PBMCs. The sequence is built from TRBV5-5 and TRBJ2-1, with a weak D call of TRBD1 (5 bases match). The DNA sequence reads TGTGCCAGCAGCTTGGTTGGGGCCGTGGCGCAGTTCTTC. Its translation is CASSLVGAVAQFF.